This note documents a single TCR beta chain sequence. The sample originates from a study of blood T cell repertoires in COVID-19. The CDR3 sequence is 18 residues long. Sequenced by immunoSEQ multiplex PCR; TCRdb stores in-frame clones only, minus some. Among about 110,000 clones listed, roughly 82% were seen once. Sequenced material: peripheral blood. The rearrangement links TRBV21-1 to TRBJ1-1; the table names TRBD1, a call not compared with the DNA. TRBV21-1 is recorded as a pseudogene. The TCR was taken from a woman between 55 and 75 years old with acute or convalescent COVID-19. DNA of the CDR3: TGTGCCAGCAGCAAATTGCGGCAGGGTGAGCCTTGCGGTATTGAAGCTTTCTTT. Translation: CASSKLRQGEPCGIEAFF.